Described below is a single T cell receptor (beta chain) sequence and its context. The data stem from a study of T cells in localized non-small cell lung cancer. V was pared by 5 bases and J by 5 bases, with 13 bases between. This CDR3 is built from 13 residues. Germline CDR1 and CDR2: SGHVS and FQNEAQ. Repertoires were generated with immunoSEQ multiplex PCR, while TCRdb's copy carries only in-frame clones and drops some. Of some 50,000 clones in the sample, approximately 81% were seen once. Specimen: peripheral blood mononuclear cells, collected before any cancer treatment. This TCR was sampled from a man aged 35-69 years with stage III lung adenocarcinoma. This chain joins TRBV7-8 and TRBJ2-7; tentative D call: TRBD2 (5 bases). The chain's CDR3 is CASSEGSAHEQYF. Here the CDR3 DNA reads TGTGCCAGCAGCGAGGGCTCAGCCCACGAGCAGTACTTC. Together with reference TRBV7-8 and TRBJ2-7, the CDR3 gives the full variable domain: GAGVSQSPRYKVAKRGQDVALRCDPISGHVSLFWYQQALGQGPEFLTYFQNEAQLDKSGLPSDRFFAERPEGSVSTLKIQRTQQEDSAVYLCASSEGSAHEQYFGPGTRLTVT.